What follows is one T cell receptor (beta chain) and its context. Participants spanned ages about 18 to 90 years and resided in about two dozen US areas. Cohorts were based on clinical histories the participants reported. Two consecutive negative NP/OP PCR tests, clearance, or resolved symptoms defined Cohort 3 recovery. This specimen comes from a study of blood T cell repertoires in COVID-19. The V gene's germline CDR1 is MNHEY and CDR2 SMNVEV (reference sequence). Trimming took off 3 bases at V and 5 bases at J, with 7 bases between the two ends. The CDR3 is made up of 13 amino acids. Original handling: Researchers report that nucleated cell counts were estimated from reference gene primer amplification. This table comes from immunoSEQ multiplex PCR, and its TCRdb copy is limited to in-frame clones, with some not included. V and J calls and clone size follow that table, whereas D and trimming were derived from the DNA. The data contain hundreds of thousands of clones, 89% of them singletons.

The chain has TRBV27 and TRBJ1-4; a weak D match, TRBD1 (5 bases). This TCR derives from a woman in her twenties or thirties who had recovered from COVID-19. Sequencing was done on a sample of PBMCs or T cells enriched from blood (not recorded which). The CDR3 loop is CASSFGQNEKLFF. As DNA, the CDR3 is TGTGCCAGCAGTTTCGGACAAAATGAAAAACTGTTTTTT.